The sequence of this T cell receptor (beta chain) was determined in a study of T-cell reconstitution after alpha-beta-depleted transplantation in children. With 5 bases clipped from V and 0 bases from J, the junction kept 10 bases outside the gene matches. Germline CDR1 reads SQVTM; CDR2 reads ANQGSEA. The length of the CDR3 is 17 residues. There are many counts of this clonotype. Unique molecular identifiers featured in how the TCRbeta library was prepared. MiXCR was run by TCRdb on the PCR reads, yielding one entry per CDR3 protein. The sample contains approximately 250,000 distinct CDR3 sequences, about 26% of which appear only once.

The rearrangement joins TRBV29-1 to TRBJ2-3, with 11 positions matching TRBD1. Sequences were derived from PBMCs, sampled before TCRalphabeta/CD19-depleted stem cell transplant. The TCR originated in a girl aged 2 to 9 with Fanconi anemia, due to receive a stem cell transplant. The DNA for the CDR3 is TGCAGCGTTCGGGGGACAGGGGGGGCCCCTAGCACAGATACGCAGTATTTT. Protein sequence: CSVRGTGGAPSTDTQYF.